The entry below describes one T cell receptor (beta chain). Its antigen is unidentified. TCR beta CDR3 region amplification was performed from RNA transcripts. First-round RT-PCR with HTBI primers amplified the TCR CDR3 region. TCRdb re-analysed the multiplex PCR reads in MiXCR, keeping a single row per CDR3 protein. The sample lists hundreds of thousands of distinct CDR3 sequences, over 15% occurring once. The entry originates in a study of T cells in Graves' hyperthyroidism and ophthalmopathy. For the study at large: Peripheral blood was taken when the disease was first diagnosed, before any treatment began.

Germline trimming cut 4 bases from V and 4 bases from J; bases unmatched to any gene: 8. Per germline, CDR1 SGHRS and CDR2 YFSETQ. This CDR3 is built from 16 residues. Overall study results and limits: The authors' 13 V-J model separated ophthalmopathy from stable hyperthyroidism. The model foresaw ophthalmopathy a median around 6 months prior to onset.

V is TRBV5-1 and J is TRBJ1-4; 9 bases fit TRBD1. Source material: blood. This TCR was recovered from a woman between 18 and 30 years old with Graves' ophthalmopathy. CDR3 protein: CASSLGTGRSNEKLFF. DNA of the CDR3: TGCGCCAGCAGCCTAGGGACAGGGCGGAGTAATGAAAAACTGTTTTTT.